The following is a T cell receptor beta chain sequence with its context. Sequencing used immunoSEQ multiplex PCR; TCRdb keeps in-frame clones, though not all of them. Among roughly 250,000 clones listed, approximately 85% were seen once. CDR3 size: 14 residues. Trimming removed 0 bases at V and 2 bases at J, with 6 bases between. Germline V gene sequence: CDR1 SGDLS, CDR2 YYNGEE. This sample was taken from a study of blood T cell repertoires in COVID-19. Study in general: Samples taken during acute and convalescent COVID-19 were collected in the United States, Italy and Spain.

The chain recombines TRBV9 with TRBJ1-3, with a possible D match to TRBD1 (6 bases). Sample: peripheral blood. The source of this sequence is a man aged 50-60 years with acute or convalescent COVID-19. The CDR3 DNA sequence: TGTGCCAGCAGCGTAGAGGGGGCTGGAAACACCATATATTTT. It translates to CASSVEGAGNTIYF.